This T cell receptor (beta chain) is from a study of blood T cell repertoires in COVID-19. On the study more broadly: Nucleic acid was either cDNA or gDNA, and it came from T cells, B-cell-depleted T cells, or PBMCs.

V trimming: 1 base; J trimming: 1 base; junction bases outside the gene matches: 2. CDR1 and CDR2 (germline): LNHDA, SQIVND (reference sequence). This CDR3 has 15 amino acids. Recruitment covered 25 or so US areas and drew participants whose ages spanned roughly 18 to 89 years. Clinical history reported by participants formed the basis on which cohorts were assigned. On this clone: At the DNA level, this CDR3 is encoded by other sequences in the same sample as well.

In the study's own analysis: Reference gene primer amplification gave estimated nucleated cell counts. Method: immunoSEQ multiplex PCR; TCRdb's copy keeps in-frame clones and lacks some. That table supplies the V and J calls and clone size; D and trimming were determined from the DNA. Of roughly 190,000 clones in the sample, 76% are singletons; the top ten hold about a sixth. V is TRBV19 and J is TRBJ1-1; 8 nucleotides agree with TRBD1. Sequencing was done on a sample of PBMCs or T cells enriched from blood (not recorded which). The origin of this receptor is a woman aged 45-60 years with acute COVID-19. The CDR3 DNA reads as TGTGCCAGTAGTATAGTAGGACAGGGGAACACTGAAGCTTTCTTT. Its translation: CASSIVGQGNTEAFF.